Here is one T cell receptor beta chain with its context. Its antigen is not known. The data are from a study of post-analysis software for immune sequencing data. Study-wide results and limits: Roughly five TRBV segments were significantly more frequent in patients than in controls. TRBV5-6, TRBV5-1 and TRBV20-1 were among these segments.

V shed 1 base and J shed 12 bases, with 16 bases lying between them. Germline lookup yields CDR1 MNHNS and CDR2 SASEGT. CDR3 size: 14 residues. Prepared libraries of TCR beta cDNA carried unique molecular identifiers. TCRdb re-derived calls from the PCR reads in MiXCR, one entry per CDR3 protein. The sample lists roughly 730,000 distinct CDR3 sequences, less than 35% occurring once. Sequenced input: blood. The chain uses TRBV6-1 and TRBJ1-5; a possible D gene is TRBD1 (5 bases). This TCR derives from a girl between 10 and 17 years old with multiple sclerosis. For the CDR3, the DNA is TGTGCCAGCAGTGAAGGACAGTTTTTGGGAGTCCAGCATTTT. The encoded protein is CASSEGQFLGVQHF.